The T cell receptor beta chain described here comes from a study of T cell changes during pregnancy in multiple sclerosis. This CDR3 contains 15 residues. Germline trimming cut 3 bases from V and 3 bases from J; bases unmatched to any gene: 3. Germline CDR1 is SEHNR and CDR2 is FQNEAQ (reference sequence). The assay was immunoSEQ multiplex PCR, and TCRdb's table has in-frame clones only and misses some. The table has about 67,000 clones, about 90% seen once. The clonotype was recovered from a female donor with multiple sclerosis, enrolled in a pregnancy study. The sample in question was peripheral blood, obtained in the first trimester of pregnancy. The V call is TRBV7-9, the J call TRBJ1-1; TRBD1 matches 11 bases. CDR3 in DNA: TGTGCCAGCAGCTTGGACAGGGGGCGCGACACTGAAGCTTTCTTT. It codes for CASSLDRGRDTEAFF.